This TCR beta chain was identified in a study of identical twins. The study, taken as a whole, reports: Cord blood beta clonotypes that were abundant carried fewer insertions, and memory repertoires showed no such trend.

TCRdb independently ran MiXCR on the 5' RACE reads; one entry per CDR3 protein. The data hold approximately 230,000 distinct CDR3 sequences, with over 5% observed a single time. This clonotype has only a few counts. Antigen unknown. V lost 3 bases, J lost 6 bases, and 18 bases lay in between. The CDR3 loop spans 15 amino acids. Germline V gene lookup returns CDR1 SGHRS and CDR2 YFSETQ. This sample also appeared in a second study, on T cells expressing NK-cell markers. That paper states: For a few donors, these clonotypes were likewise the leading ones in the CD3+CD56-NKG2C+ fraction.

The TCR originated in a woman aged 18 to 35 in good health. The chain couples TRBV5-1 to TRBJ1-1; a possible D gene is TRBD1 (5 bases). Sample: CD8+ T cells sorted from blood. This chain's CDR3 is CASSWRPARDAEAFF. The CDR3 coding sequence is TGCGCCAGCAGCTGGAGACCAGCCCGGGACGCTGAAGCTTTCTTT. Filled out from reference TRBV5-1 and TRBJ1-1, the complete variable domain reads KAGVTQTPRYLIKTRGQQVTLSCSPISGHRSVSWYQQTPGQGLQFLFEYFSETQRNKGNFPGRFSGRQFSNSRSEMNVSTLELGDSALYLCASSWRPARDAEAFFGQGTRLTVV.